This TCR beta chain is drawn from a study of cytomegalovirus exposure and HLA in healthy donors. On the study more broadly: A prior study identified 117 million unique TCR beta sequences from roughly 170 million T cells.

It was with 60 Vbeta and 13 Jbeta primers that the PCR ran. Clones were read by immunoSEQ multiplex PCR, and TCRdb kept only the in-frame ones, dropping some. The table has 95,000 to 120,000 clones, around 66% seen once. Study results and limitations: The study labeled 150 to 200 TCR beta chains cytomegalovirus-associated. With high specificity and sensitivity, the classifier reportedly diagnosed cytomegalovirus status. Presence/absence comparisons presumed near-even sequencing depth among donors.

This CDR3 is 14 amino acids long. CDR1 is SGHRS and CDR2 is YFSETQ in the germline V gene. V was shortened by 0 bases and J by 1 base, with 7 bases between the two germline ends. Notes on this clone: Its antigen remains unknown.

The receptor comes from a man aged 18 to 30 in good health and CMV-seropositive. The sequenced sample consisted of PBMCs. The gene calls are TRBV5-1 and TRBJ2-5; D possibly corresponds to TRBD1 (5 bases). For the CDR3, the DNA is TGCGCCAGCAGCTTGGAGGGGTTCCAAGAGACCCAGTACTTC. This encodes CASSLEGFQETQYF.